This T cell receptor (beta chain) comes out of a study of T cell responses to AZD1222 COVID-19 vaccine. Looking at the study overall: Pooling was applied to second doses at about 4 or about 12 weeks. Study observations and caveats: Nearly half of the spike-specific TCRs reportedly recognize variant regions that carry no mutations.

A remark on this clone: What it recognizes is unknown.

Method: immunoSEQ multiplex PCR; TCRdb's copy keeps in-frame clones and lacks some. Here the sample spans more than 150,000 clones, around 88% being singletons. The CDR3 runs 15 residues. The V end lost 0 bases, the J end lost 1 base, and 10 bases lay between the germline ends. CDR1 is SGDLS, CDR2 YYNGEE, per germline. The sample here was peripheral blood, taken on day 0 of AZD1222 vaccination. The source of this sequence is an adult in good health. The V and J genes are TRBV9 and TRBJ1-1; unclear D gene. The CDR3 loop is CASSVEGGGNTEAFF. The CDR3 DNA sequence: TGTGCCAGCAGCGTAGAAGGAGGAGGGAACACTGAAGCTTTCTTT.